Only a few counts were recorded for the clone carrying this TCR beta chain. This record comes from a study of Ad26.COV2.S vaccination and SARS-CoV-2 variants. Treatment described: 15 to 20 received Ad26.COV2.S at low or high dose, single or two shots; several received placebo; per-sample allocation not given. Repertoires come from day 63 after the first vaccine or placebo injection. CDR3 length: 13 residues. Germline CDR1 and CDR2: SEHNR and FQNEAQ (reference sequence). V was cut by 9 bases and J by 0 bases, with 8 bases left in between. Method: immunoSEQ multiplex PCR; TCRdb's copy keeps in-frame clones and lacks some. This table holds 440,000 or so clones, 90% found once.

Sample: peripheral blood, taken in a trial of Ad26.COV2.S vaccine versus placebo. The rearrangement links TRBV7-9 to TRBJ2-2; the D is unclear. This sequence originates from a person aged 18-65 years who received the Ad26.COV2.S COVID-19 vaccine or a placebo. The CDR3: CARSPSNTGELFF. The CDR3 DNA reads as TGTGCCAGGTCCCCTTCGAACACCGGGGAGCTGTTTTTT.